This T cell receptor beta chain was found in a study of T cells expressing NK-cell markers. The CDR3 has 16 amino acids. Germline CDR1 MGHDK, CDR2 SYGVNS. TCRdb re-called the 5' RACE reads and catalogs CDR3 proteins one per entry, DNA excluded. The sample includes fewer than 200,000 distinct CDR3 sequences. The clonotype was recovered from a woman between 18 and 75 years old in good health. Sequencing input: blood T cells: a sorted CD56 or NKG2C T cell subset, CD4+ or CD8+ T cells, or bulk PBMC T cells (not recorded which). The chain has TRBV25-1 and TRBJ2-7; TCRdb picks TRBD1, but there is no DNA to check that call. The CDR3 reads CASSEPKQGDASEQYF.